The present entry profiles one T cell receptor (beta chain) with its context. The data originate from a study of blood T cell repertoires in COVID-19. As for the study in general: COVID-19 samples collected from the United States, Italy and Spain covered acute and convalescent phases. Nucleic acid was either cDNA or gDNA, and it came from T cells, B-cell-depleted T cells, or PBMCs.

Original processing notes: Quantification of nucleated cells was approximated via reference gene primer amplification. Clones were sequenced by immunoSEQ multiplex PCR, and TCRdb holds only the in-frame ones, with some missing. V and J calls and clone size are copied from that table; D and trimming were computed from the DNA. Of about 210,000 clones in the sample, roughly 85% were seen once. Recruited during active infection, patients (from Seattle) were subsequently followed longitudinally. The CDR3 totals 14 residues. V was trimmed by 7 bases and J by 0 bases, leaving 13 bases between them. The germline V gene has CDR1 SGHRS and CDR2 YFSETQ.

The receptor was isolated from a man aged 50-60 years with COVID-19, enrolled during active disease. The chain joins TRBV5-1 to TRBJ2-5; D is possibly TRBD2 (5 bases). Input material: peripheral blood. In nucleotides, the CDR3 is TGCGCCAGCCGTAGAGGGTGGAACCAAGAGACCCAGTACTTC. The encoded protein is CASRRGWNQETQYF.